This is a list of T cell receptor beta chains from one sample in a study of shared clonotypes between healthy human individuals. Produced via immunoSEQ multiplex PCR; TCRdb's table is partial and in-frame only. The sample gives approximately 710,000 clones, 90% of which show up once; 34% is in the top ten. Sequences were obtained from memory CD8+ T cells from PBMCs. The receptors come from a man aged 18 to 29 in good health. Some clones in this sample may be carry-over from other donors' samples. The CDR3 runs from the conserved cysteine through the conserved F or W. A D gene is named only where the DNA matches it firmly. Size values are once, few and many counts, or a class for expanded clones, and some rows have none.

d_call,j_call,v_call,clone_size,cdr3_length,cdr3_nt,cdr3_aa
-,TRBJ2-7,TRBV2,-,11,TGTGCCAGCAGCCTGTACTACGAGCAGTACTTC,CASSLYYEQYF
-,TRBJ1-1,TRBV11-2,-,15,TGTGCCAGCAGCGGGCGGACGATCATGAACACTGAAGCTTTCTTT,CASSGRTIMNTEAFF
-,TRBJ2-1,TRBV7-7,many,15,TGTGCCAGCAGCTCCGGACTGAGTTCCTACAATGAGCAGTTCTTC,CASSSGLSSYNEQFF
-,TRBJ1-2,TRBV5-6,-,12,TGTGCCAGCAGCTTGGACAGAAATGGCTACACCTTC,CASSLDRNGYTF
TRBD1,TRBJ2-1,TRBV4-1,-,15,TGCGCCAGCAGCCAGACCCCGGGACAGGGATCCGAGCAGTTCTTC,CASSQTPGQGSEQFF
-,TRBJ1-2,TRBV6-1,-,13,TGTGCCAGCAGCTCGACAAGGGGAGATGGCTACACCTTC,CASSSTRGDGYTF
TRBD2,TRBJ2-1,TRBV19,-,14,TGTGCCAGTAGTGGACTAGCGGTGTACAATGAGCAGTTCTTC,CASSGLAVYNEQFF
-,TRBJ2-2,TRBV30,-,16,TGTGCCTGGATGACCCGCGTTGGGGAGAACACCGGGGAGCTGTTTTTT,CAWMTRVGENTGELFF
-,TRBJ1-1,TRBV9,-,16,TGTGCCAGCAGCCCCTCGGGACGGTGGGGCGACACTGAAGCTTTCTTT,CASSPSGRWGDTEAFF
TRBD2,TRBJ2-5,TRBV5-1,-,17,TGCGCCAGCAGCTCGACGGGACTAGCGGAGGGCTTCGAGACCCAGTACTTC,CASSSTGLAEGFETQYF
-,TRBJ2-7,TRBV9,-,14,TGTGCCAGCAGCCCCCGAGGTAGGGGGGACGAGCAGTACTTC,CASSPRGRGDEQYF
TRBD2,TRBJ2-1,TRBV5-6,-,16,TGTGCCAGCAGTCAAACCCCGGCCGGGGGGACGAATGAGCAGTTCTTC,CASSQTPAGGTNEQFF
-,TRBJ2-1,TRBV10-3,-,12,TGTGCCATCAGTGGTGGAAACAATGAGCAGTTCTTC,CAISGGNNEQFF
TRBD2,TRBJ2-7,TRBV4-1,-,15,TGCGCCAGCAGCCATAGACTAGCGAGGTCCTACGAGCAGTACTTC,CASSHRLARSYEQYF
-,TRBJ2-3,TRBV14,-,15,TGTGCCAGCAGCCTCGGACTGCGGAGCACAGATACGCAGTATTTT,CASSLGLRSTDTQYF
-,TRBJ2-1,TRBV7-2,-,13,TGTGCCAGCAGCTTCGGGGGAGCCAACGGGCAGTTCTTC,CASSFGGANGQFF
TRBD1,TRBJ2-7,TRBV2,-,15,TGTGCCATCGACCCAAGGACAGGGCGGACCTACGAGCAGTACTTC,CAIDPRTGRTYEQYF
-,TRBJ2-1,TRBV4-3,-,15,TGCGCCAGCAGCCAAGGAGACAGTTCCTACAATGAGCAGTTCTTC,CASSQGDSSYNEQFF
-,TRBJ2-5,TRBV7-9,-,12,TGTGCCAGCAGCTTAGCGCTTCGGACCCAGTACTTC,CASSLALRTQYF
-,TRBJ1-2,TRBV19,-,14,TGTGCCAGTAGTATAGTGAACAGCCCCTATGGCTACACCTTC,CASSIVNSPYGYTF